The 5 T cell receptor beta chains presented below share a single source sample, sequenced in a study of T cell responses to AZD1222 COVID-19 vaccine. TCRdb keeps only in-frame clones here, not all; method: immunoSEQ multiplex PCR. This sample yields some 120,000 clones, of which about 86% are seen a single time; roughly 12% belongs to the top ten. The specimen comprised peripheral blood, sampled on day 0 of AZD1222 vaccination. The receptor source for this set is an adult in good health.

The rearrangement links TRBV30 to TRBJ2-7; possibly TRBD1 or TRBD2 for D (6 bases each). There are 12 residues in the CDR3. Germline values: CDR1 GTSNPN, CDR2 SVGIG (reference sequence). The germline V and J ends were trimmed by 4 bases and 7 bases, with 14 bases remaining between them. The CDR3 sequence: CAWNTGAEEQYF. The CDR3 coding sequence is TGTGCCTGGAACACGGGGGCGGAAGAGCAGTACTTC.

In regard to this clone: The sample holds other DNA sequences that translate to the same CDR3. The chain is built from TRBV5-5 and TRBJ2-7; TRBD1 matches 7 bases. The CDR3 totals 15 residues. The trim removed 0 bases at V and 1 base at J, leaving 4 bases unmatched. Germline V CDR1 and CDR2: SGHKS, YYEKEE (reference sequence). The DNA of the CDR3 is TGTGCCAGCAGCTTGGAAGGGGACAGTTCCTACGAGCAGTACTTC. It yields the protein CASSLEGDSSYEQYF.

The gene calls are TRBV11-2 and TRBJ1-2; a possible D gene is TRBD1 (6 bases). The V gene lost 3 bases and the J gene lost 6 bases, with 17 bases spanning the gap. The CDR3 loop spans 15 amino acids. Per the germline V gene, CDR1 is SGHAT and CDR2 is FQNNGV. The CDR3 region is CASSLMTGGGNGYTF. CDR3 DNA sequence: TGTGCCAGCAGCTTGATGACAGGCGGCGGGAATGGCTACACCTTC.

The rearrangement uses TRBV10-3 and TRBJ2-2; D may be TRBD2 (5 bases). Between the trimmed V and J ends, which lost 5 bases and 2 bases, there was a span of 24 bases. The CDR3 has 19 amino acids. Germline V CDR1 and CDR2: ENHRY, SYGVKD. CDR3 DNA sequence: TGTGCCATCAGTACCAGCCCCCCTTCTAGCTCTATTAACACCGGGGAGCTGTTTTTT. Protein: CAISTSPPSSSINTGELFF.

V gene TRBV2 combines with J gene TRBJ1-1, with D possibly TRBD1 on 5 matching bases. The CDR3 loop spans 15 amino acids. The V gene's germline CDR1 is SNHLY and CDR2 FYNNEI. Deletions cut 6 bases from V and 0 bases from J, with 14 bases between. The CDR3 nucleotides are TGTGCCAGCAGAGCGGCGGGACTCATGAACACTGAAGCTTTCTTT. Translation: CASRAAGLMNTEAFF.